This T cell receptor (beta chain) was recorded in a study of shared clonotypes between healthy human individuals. Study overall: The study used three CD4 naive, three CD4 memory, two CD8 naive and one CD8 memory plate per donor. Findings of the study overall: A handful of donors showed sharing of approximately 5% of naive CD4 clonotypes.

The CDR3 has 15 residues. V gave up 3 bases and J gave up 4 bases; unmatched junction bases: 6. Germline-derived CDR1 and CDR2 are GTSNPN and SVGIG (reference sequence). Naive CD8 cells, CD45RO-negative and positively selected for CCR7, excluded terminally differentiated effector memory CD45RA+ cells. With regard to this clone: The target antigen is unknown.

Clones were sequenced by immunoSEQ multiplex PCR, and TCRdb holds only the in-frame ones, with some missing. The table includes around 2,000,000 clones, about 95% detected once. The specimen sequenced was naive CD8+ T cells sorted from blood. This chain connects TRBV30 to TRBJ2-7; 13 bases align to TRBD2. The receptor was isolated from a man between 18 and 35 years old in good health. The CDR3: CAWSQGGLAGYEQYF. In DNA form, the CDR3 reads TGTGCCTGGAGCCAGGGGGGACTAGCGGGGTACGAGCAGTACTTC.